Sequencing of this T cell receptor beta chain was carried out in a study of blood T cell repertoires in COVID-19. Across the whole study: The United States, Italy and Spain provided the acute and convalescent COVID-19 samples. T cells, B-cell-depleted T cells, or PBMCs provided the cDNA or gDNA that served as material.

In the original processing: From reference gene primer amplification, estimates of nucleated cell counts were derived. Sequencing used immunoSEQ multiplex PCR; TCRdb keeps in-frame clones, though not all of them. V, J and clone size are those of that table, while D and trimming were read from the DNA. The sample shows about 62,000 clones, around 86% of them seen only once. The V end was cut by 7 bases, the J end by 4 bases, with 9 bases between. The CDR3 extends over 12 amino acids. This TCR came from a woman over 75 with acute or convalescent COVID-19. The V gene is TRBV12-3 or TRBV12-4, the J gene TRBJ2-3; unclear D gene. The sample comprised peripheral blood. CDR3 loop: CASTPAADTQYF. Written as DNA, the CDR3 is TGTGCCAGCACCCCGGCGGCAGATACGCAGTATTTT.